The subject of this entry is one T cell receptor beta chain. The antigen remains undetermined. TCR alpha and TCR beta cDNA libraries with sample barcodes and UMIs came from 5'RACE using constant-segment primers. One entry per CDR3 protein, called by TCRdb with MiXCR from the 5' RACE reads. The sample carries over 400,000 distinct CDR3 sequences, more than 20% recorded once. These data originate in a study of T-cell memory formation after mild COVID-19. Looking at the study overall: TCR clusters showed largely donor specificity. Study-level results: Later expanders leaned toward CD4+, whereas clones contracting from day 15 to 85 were balanced CD4/CD8.

Deletions cut 1 base from V and 3 bases from J, with 13 bases between. There are 15 residues in the CDR3. Germline lookup yields CDR1 SGHRS and CDR2 YFSETQ. The TCR sequence derives from an adult woman who had mild COVID-19 (a few samples of this study predate the infection). Cell type and time point are not known. The rearrangement links TRBV5-1 to TRBJ1-1; weak D call: TRBD1 (6 bases). Sample: PBMCs or a T cell subset sorted from them (not recorded which). CDR3 protein: CASSLSSGADTEAFF. As DNA, the CDR3 is TGCGCCAGCAGCTTGAGTTCAGGGGCGGACACTGAAGCTTTCTTT.